What follows are 22 T cell receptor beta chains derived from one specimen sequenced in a study of shared clonotypes between healthy human individuals. Assay: immunoSEQ multiplex PCR; the TCRdb copy retains only in-frame clones and omits some. The sample contains 1,100,000 or so clones, approximately 78% of which appear only once. The specimen was memory CD4+ T cells from PBMCs. Subset defined: CD45RA-negative fraction. These receptors were collected from a man aged 18 to 30 in good health. Some clones in this sample may be carry-over from other donors' samples.

This chain links TRBV15 with TRBJ2-7; TRBD2 matches 10 bases. Germline V gene lookup returns CDR1 LNHNV and CDR2 YYDKDF (reference sequence). This CDR3 is 15 amino acids long. V dropped 3 bases and J dropped 3; count of bases not matched to a gene: 5. This CDR3 is CATSSLLAGLYEQYF. DNA for the CDR3: TGTGCCACCAGCAGCTTACTAGCGGGACTCTACGAGCAGTACTTC.

This rearrangement joins TRBV28 to TRBJ1-2; D uncertain. The V gene's germline CDR1 is MDHEN and CDR2 SYDVKM. This CDR3 is 12 amino acids long. V lost 5 bases and J 1 base, leaving 5 bases between the germline ends. The CDR3 nucleotides are TGTGCCAGCAGTGGGTATAACTATGGCTACACCTTC. Its protein product is CASSGYNYGYTF.

This clone occurred once. CDR3 residues: CASRETGGRSISGRAGEQYF. CDR3 sequence (DNA): TGTGCCAGCAGGGAAACCGGCGGACGTAGCATTAGCGGGAGGGCCGGGGAGCAGTACTTC. This rearrangement joins TRBV27 to TRBJ2-7, with 11 bases fitting TRBD2. Germline trimming cut 6 bases from V and 7 bases from J; bases unmatched to any gene: 26. Per germline, CDR1 MNHEY and CDR2 SMNVEV (reference sequence). The CDR3 totals 20 residues.

The V call is TRBV27, the J call TRBJ1-1; 9 bases fit TRBD1. The CDR3 is made up of 13 amino acids. Germline lookup yields CDR1 MNHEY and CDR2 SMNVEV (reference sequence). Trimming took 7 bases from V and 10 from J; bases not matched to a gene: 10. In DNA, the CDR3 is TGTGCCAGCACGACAACAGGGGGCGGCGCAGCTTTCTTT. This codes for CASTTTGGGAAFF.

Points on this clone: Other DNA sequences within the sample encode an identical CDR3. The CDR3: CASSLSPGGTDTQYF. The CDR3 nucleotides are TGTGCCAGCAGTTTATCACCAGGAGGCACAGATACGCAGTATTTT. This chain connects TRBV28 to TRBJ2-3; unclear D gene. Germline V lookup: CDR1 MDHEN, CDR2 SYDVKM. The CDR3 loop spans 15 amino acids. The V and J ends lost 1 base and 1 base respectively, with 9 bases between them.

The V and J genes are TRBV5-6 and TRBJ2-2; D possibly matches TRBD1 or TRBD2 (5 bases each). The CDR3 covers 17 residues. V was pared by 6 bases and J by 0 bases, with 18 bases between. Germline V gene sequence: CDR1 SGHDT, CDR2 YYEEEE. The CDR3 sequence is CASKALGPGANTGELFF. Here the CDR3 DNA reads TGTGCCAGCAAAGCCCTGGGACCTGGCGCGAACACCGGGGAGCTGTTTTTT.

As concerns this clone: Other DNA sequences in the sample encode the same CDR3. J is TRBJ1-1 and V is TRBV5-1; TRBD1 might be the D (5 bases). Germline V gives CDR1 SGHRS, CDR2 YFSETQ. V lost 0 bases and J lost 1, with 7 bases in between. The CDR3 loop spans 14 amino acids. This chain's CDR3 is CASSLEQGNTEAFF. In nucleotides, the CDR3 is TGCGCCAGCAGCTTGGAGCAGGGGAACACTGAAGCTTTCTTT. Based on the CDR3 plus reference TRBV5-1 and TRBJ1-1, the full variable domain is KAGVTQTPRYLIKTRGQQVTLSCSPISGHRSVSWYQQTPGQGLQFLFEYFSETQRNKGNFPGRFSGRQFSNSRSEMNVSTLELGDSALYLCASSLEQGNTEAFFGQGTRLTVV.

This clone was observed a single time. This chain joins TRBV10-3 and TRBJ1-2, with D hard to call. The CDR3 has 11 residues. Between the trimmed V and J ends, which lost 1 base and 5 bases, there was a span of 2 bases. CDR1 is ENHRY and CDR2 is SYGVKD in the germline V gene. The CDR3 spells CAISEWYGYTF. CDR3 nucleotides: TGTGCCATCAGTGAGTGGTATGGCTACACCTTC.

The chain combines TRBV2 with TRBJ2-1, with TRBD1 as a possible D gene (6 bases). V lost 4 bases and J lost 4, with 17 bases in between. The CDR3 covers 16 residues. Germline CDR1 is SNHLY and CDR2 is FYNNEI. CDR3 in amino acids: CASSGTDPRDYNEQFF. CDR3 nucleotides: TGTGCCAGCAGTGGGACAGACCCAAGAGATTACAATGAGCAGTTCTTC.

V gene TRBV25-1 combines with J gene TRBJ1-4; D remains ambiguous. Per the germline V gene, CDR1 is MGHDK and CDR2 is SYGVNS. The germline V and J ends were trimmed by 3 bases and 8 bases, with 10 bases remaining between them. The CDR3 sequence is 13 residues long. The CDR3 protein is CASSDLIAEKLFF. CDR3 nucleotides: TGTGCCAGCAGTGATCTTATAGCAGAAAAACTGTTTTTT.

This CDR3 is CASQSLKQGNTGELFF. The CDR3 region has the DNA TGTGCCAGTCAGAGCCTAAAACAGGGGAACACCGGGGAGCTGTTTTTT. The rearrangement links TRBV19 to TRBJ2-2, with D possibly TRBD1 on 6 matching bases. The length of the CDR3 is 16 residues. The germline V gene has CDR1 LNHDA and CDR2 SQIVND (reference sequence). V lost 8 bases and J lost 1, with 17 bases in between.

V gene TRBV30 combines with J gene TRBJ2-1; D may be TRBD2 (5 bases). CDR1 is GTSNPN, CDR2 SVGIG, per germline (reference sequence). CDR3 length equals 16 residues. The V and J ends lost 0 bases and 7 bases respectively, with 19 bases between them. CDR3 nucleotides: TGTGCCTGGAGTGTCTTTGCGACCCCGGGGTCGAATGAGCAGTTCTTC. Its protein is CAWSVFATPGSNEQFF.

This clone was counted a few times. DNA for the CDR3: TGTGCCAGCAGTTTCACAGGGGGAAGCTACGAGCAGTACTTC. Protein sequence: CASSFTGGSYEQYF. The J gene is TRBJ2-7, the V gene TRBV27, with TRBD1 identical over 8 bases. J lost 3 bases, V lost 3 bases, and 4 bases had no gene match. The germline V gene encodes CDR1 MNHEY and CDR2 SMNVEV (reference sequence). The CDR3 extends over 14 amino acids.

The chain couples TRBV28 to TRBJ1-5; D uncertain. Trimming stripped 4 bases from V and 1 base from J, with 17 bases between. CDR3 length: 17 residues. Germline V gives CDR1 MDHEN, CDR2 SYDVKM. The CDR3, as DNA: TGTGCCAGCAGTTCGTTAGGCGGTCTGGGAAGCAATCAGCCCCAGCATTTT. Protein product: CASSSLGGLGSNQPQHF.

This clone has just one count. The chain employs TRBV20-1 and TRBJ2-7; a weak D match, TRBD1 (7 bases). Per germline, CDR1 DFQATT and CDR2 SNEGSKA (reference sequence). The CDR3 has 11 amino acids. CDR3 sequence: CSRGDPYEQYF. CDR3 nucleotide sequence: TGCAGCAGGGGGGACCCCTACGAGCAGTACTTC.

This clone was picked up one time. V is TRBV2 and J is TRBJ1-2, with unresolved D. In germline, CDR1 is SNHLY, CDR2 FYNNEI. There are 15 residues in the CDR3. V was cut by 4 bases and J by 0 bases, with 12 bases left in between. The CDR3 is CASSGNRGANYGYTF. CDR3 sequence (DNA): TGTGCCAGCAGTGGGAATCGGGGAGCTAACTATGGCTACACCTTC.

The table lists this clone with a count of one. The rearrangement uses TRBV6-6 and TRBJ2-7; TRBD2 matches at 9 bases. The CDR3 contains 15 residues. Germline V CDR1 and CDR2: MNHNY, SVGAGI (reference sequence). The junction had 5 bases not matched to a gene; V was cut back by 2 bases and J by 3 bases. This CDR3 reads CASSYAGLANYEQYF. The DNA of the CDR3 is TGTGCCAGCAGTTACGCCGGACTAGCGAACTACGAGCAGTACTTC.

The chain joins TRBV9 to TRBJ2-3, with 12 bases matching TRBD1. CDR1 and CDR2 from the germline V gene are SGDLS and YYNGEE. V shed 4 bases, J shed 6 bases, and the junction held 6 bases outside the gene matches. There are 15 residues in the CDR3. CDR3 DNA sequence: TGTGCCAGCAGCCCGAGGGACAGGGGGCTGGATACGCAGTATTTT. This translates into CASSPRDRGLDTQYF.

The chain uses TRBV27 and TRBJ1-1; D is possibly TRBD1 (6 bases). The CDR3 spans 15 residues. Germline V lookup: CDR1 MNHEY, CDR2 SMNVEV (reference sequence). Trimming removed 4 bases from V and 5 bases from J, with 17 bases in between. The CDR3 sequence is CASSSAGGAGTEAFF. CDR3 sequence (DNA): TGTGCCAGCAGTTCAGCTGGGGGGGCGGGTACTGAAGCTTTCTTT.

The chain recombines TRBV6-1 with TRBJ1-2, with unresolved D. Germline V lookup: CDR1 MNHNS, CDR2 SASEGT. This CDR3 comprises 14 residues. The V gene lost 3 bases and the J gene lost 4 bases, with 12 bases spanning the gap. CDR3 loop: CASSDGQEVYGYTF. In DNA, the CDR3 is TGTGCCAGCAGTGACGGGCAGGAAGTCTATGGCTACACCTTC.

The chain joins TRBV5-1 to TRBJ2-4, with 7 positions matching TRBD1. Germline V lookup: CDR1 SGHRS, CDR2 YFSETQ. This CDR3 has 14 amino acids. Trimming cost V 4 bases and J 5 bases; bases outside gene matches: 6. In DNA form, the CDR3 reads TGCGCCAGCAGCCCGACAGGGCGGGAAAACATTCAGTACTTC. This encodes CASSPTGRENIQYF.

V and J are TRBV27 and TRBJ2-3; no clear D. The CDR3 is made up of 13 amino acids. The germline CDR1 and CDR2 sequences are MNHEY and SMNVEV (reference sequence). The V end lost 3 bases, the J end lost 5 bases, and 9 bases lay between the germline ends. CDR3 loop: CASSFRARDTQYF. Written as DNA, the CDR3 is TGTGCCAGCAGTTTTCGGGCTCGAGATACGCAGTATTTT.